The 18 T cell receptor beta chains below come from one sample, sequenced in a study of T cells in Graves' hyperthyroidism and ophthalmopathy. The TCR beta CDR3 regions underwent amplification using RNA transcripts as the source. The HTBI set primed first-round TCR CDR3 RT-PCR. From the multiplex PCR reads, TCRdb called clonotypes with MiXCR, one entry per CDR3 protein. The sample includes approximately 710,000 distinct CDR3 sequences, around 15% of them seen just once. Input material: blood. The receptors stem from a man over 45 with Graves' hyperthyroidism.

Of note for this clonotype: A much larger clone differs from this one at a single base, so this may be a read error. The chain has TRBV3-1 and TRBJ2-2; no clear D. Per the germline V gene, CDR1 is LGHDT and CDR2 is YNNKEL (reference sequence). The CDR3 consists of 16 residues. The V end lost 4 bases, the J end lost 0 bases, and 12 bases lay between the germline ends. The CDR3 DNA is TGTGCCAGCAGCCCGAGTCTATCGGCGAACACCGGGGAGCTGTTTTTT. Protein: CASSPSLSANTGELFF.

This clonotype has a count of ten or more. The gene calls are TRBV3-1 and TRBJ2-7, with 10 positions matching TRBD2. V trimming: 4 bases; J trimming: 0 bases; junction bases outside the gene matches: 3. Per germline, CDR1 LGHDT and CDR2 YNNKEL (reference sequence). This CDR3 is built from 15 residues. In DNA form, the CDR3 reads TGTGCCAGCAGCCGAGCGGGAGGGAGCTCCTACGAGCAGTACTTC. Protein sequence: CASSRAGGSSYEQYF.

This clonotype was seen at least ten times. The V gene is TRBV11-2, the J gene TRBJ2-7, with a tentative D call TRBD1 (5 bases). The CDR3 contains 12 residues. CDR1 SGHAT and CDR2 FQNNGV come from the germline V gene. The V gene lost 6 bases and the J gene lost 3 bases, with 9 bases spanning the gap. The chain's CDR3 is CASRAQGYEQYF. For the CDR3, the DNA is TGTGCCAGCAGAGCCCAGGGCTACGAGCAGTACTTC.

The rearrangement uses TRBV5-1 and TRBJ2-1, with 10 bases that match TRBD1. CDR1 is SGHRS, CDR2 YFSETQ, per germline. This CDR3 has 15 residues. Losses at the gene ends were 4 bases for V and 11 bases for J; bases not matched to a gene: 12. The CDR3: CASSGGTGVSLKQFF. CDR3 nucleotide sequence: TGCGCCAGCAGCGGTGGGACAGGGGTATCCCTTAAGCAGTTCTTC.

This clonotype was counted ten times or more. The CDR3 sequence: CASFEAYYNEQFF. The CDR3 region has the DNA TGTGCCAGTTTTGAGGCGTATTACAATGAGCAGTTCTTC. The chain combines TRBV28 with TRBJ2-1; D uncertain. Trimming shortened V by 9 bases and J by 4 bases, and 13 bases separated the two germline ends. The CDR3 spans 13 residues. CDR1 and CDR2 from the germline V gene are MDHEN and SYDVKM.

The CDR3 DNA sequence: TGTGCCAGCAGTTCAAGACCGACATCCGGGACAGGAGATGGAAACACCATATATTTT. Translated, it gives CASSSRPTSGTGDGNTIYF. The chain is built from TRBV11-2 and TRBJ1-3; TRBD1 matches at 8 bases. V gave up 6 bases and J gave up 3 bases; unmatched junction bases: 19. The length of the CDR3 is 19 residues. From germline, CDR1 is SGHAT and CDR2 FQNNGV.

This clonotype was recorded many times. The CDR3 bases are TGTGCCAGCAGTCTTAGACAGGGTAACAATGAGCAGTTCTTC. Amino acids: CASSLRQGNNEQFF. The J gene is TRBJ2-1, the V gene TRBV7-9; 7 bases fit TRBD1. Germline CDR1 and CDR2: SEHNR and FQNEAQ (reference sequence). The ends lost 6 bases at V and 5 bases at J; junction bases unmatched: 7. The CDR3 length is 14 residues.

Comment on this clonotype: This may stem from a read error, because a much larger clone lies one nucleotide away. The chain joins TRBV3-1 to TRBJ2-5; no reliable D call. Trimming stripped 3 bases from V and 4 bases from J, with 6 bases between. The CDR3 contains 12 residues. Germline V gene sequence: CDR1 LGHDT, CDR2 YNNKEL (reference sequence). Written as DNA, the CDR3 is TGTGCCAGCAGCCACGATATAGAGACCCAGTACTTC. Translation gives CASSHDIETQYF.

This clonotype has just a few counts. The CDR3 DNA sequence: TGTGCCAGTAGTTTTTCCGGGACTAGCGGATACAATGAGCAGTTCTTC. This gives the protein CASSFSGTSGYNEQFF. The rearrangement uses TRBV19 and TRBJ2-1; 11 bases agree with TRBD2. The junction had 7 bases not matched to a gene; V was cut back by 5 bases and J by 4 bases. The CDR3 covers 16 residues. CDR1 and CDR2 (germline): LNHDA, SQIVND (reference sequence).

This clonotype has only a few counts. The chain uses TRBV7-8 and TRBJ2-2, with D uncertain. V lost 5 bases and J lost 5, with 15 bases in between. CDR1 and CDR2 (germline): SGHVS, FQNEAQ. This CDR3 has 15 residues. CDR3 protein: CASSQPTLKTGELFF. CDR3 DNA sequence: TGTGCCAGCAGCCAGCCCACTCTAAAAACCGGGGAGCTGTTTTTT.

This chain uses TRBV12-3 or TRBV12-4 with TRBJ2-1; 10 nucleotides agree with TRBD2. The V gene end was trimmed by 8 bases and the J gene end by 2 bases; junction bases not matched to a gene: 12. This CDR3 is built from 17 residues. The CDR3 nucleotides read TGTGCCAGCCGTCCACCCACTAGCGGGACCCCCTACAATGAGCAGTTCTTC. Residues: CASRPPTSGTPYNEQFF.

This clonotype occurred many times. The rearrangement joins TRBV28 to TRBJ1-4; 9 nucleotides match TRBD1. V was clipped by 6 bases and J by 7 bases; unmatched bases: 9. Germline V CDR1 and CDR2: MDHEN, SYDVKM. The CDR3 is 15 residues long. CDR3 in amino acids: CASSRTGASSEKLFF. The CDR3, as DNA: TGTGCCAGCAGCCGGACAGGGGCTAGTAGTGAAAAACTGTTTTTT.

J is TRBJ1-5 and V is TRBV6-1, with D maybe TRBD1 (6 bases). V was shortened by 6 bases and J by 3 bases, with 15 bases between the two germline ends. In germline, CDR1 is MNHNS, CDR2 SASEGT. CDR3 length: 15 amino acids. CDR3 nucleotide sequence: TGTGCCAGCAGAACGGGACATCGAAACAATCAGCCCCAGCATTTT. It yields the protein CASRTGHRNNQPQHF.

In its sample, this clonotype was seen many times. The chain links TRBV29-1 to TRBJ2-1, with TRBD2 matching over 7 bases. The CDR3 runs 17 residues. Trimming took 4 bases from V and 7 from J; bases not matched to a gene: 19. The germline V gene encodes CDR1 SQVTM and CDR2 ANQGSEA. CDR3 sequence (DNA): TGCAGCGTTGGGGGGGGAGGGCCATTAAACGCTAAGAATGAGCAGTTCTTC. It encodes CSVGGGGPLNAKNEQFF.

This clonotype appeared many times. The chain carries TRBV2 and TRBJ2-4; 11 bases are shared with TRBD2. The germline V gene encodes CDR1 SNHLY and CDR2 FYNNEI. The V gene end was trimmed by 7 bases and the J gene end by 0 bases; junction bases not matched to a gene: 20. The CDR3 runs to 21 residues. Written as DNA, the CDR3 is TGTGCCAGCACCGGGGGCCGGGGACTAGCGGATAACGGATTAGCCAAAAACATTCAGTACTTC. Its translation: CASTGGRGLADNGLAKNIQYF. The full variable domain, rest sourced from reference TRBV2 and TRBJ2-4, is EPEVTQTPSHQVTQMGQEVILRCVPISNHLYFYWYRQILGQKVEFLVSFYNNEISEKSEIFDDQFSVERPDGSNFTLKIRSTKLEDSAMYFCASTGGRGLADNGLAKNIQYFGAGTRLSVL.

This clonotype was seen only a few times. The chain couples TRBV12-3 or TRBV12-4 to TRBJ2-2; 8 positions match TRBD1. This CDR3 is built from 14 residues. The V and J ends lost 5 bases and 7 bases, in that order; junction bases with no gene match: 6. The chain's CDR3 is CASSIQGGFGELFF. The DNA of the CDR3 is TGTGCCAGCAGTATACAGGGGGGTTTCGGGGAGCTGTTTTTT.

This clonotype was observed at least ten times. This chain joins TRBV30 and TRBJ2-1; 9 nucleotides line up with TRBD1. The germline CDR1 and CDR2 sequences are GTSNPN and SVGIG (reference sequence). This CDR3 contains 14 residues. Trimming cost V 4 bases and J 7 bases; bases outside gene matches: 8. The CDR3 DNA follows: TGTGCCTGGAACAGGGGACAGGGAGGAAATGAGCAGTTCTTC. Translated: CAWNRGQGGNEQFF.

This clonotype was seen repeatedly, ten times or more. The rearrangement links TRBV28 to TRBJ2-7; D not resolved. This CDR3 contains 16 residues. The V and J ends lost 4 bases and 0 bases respectively, with 16 bases between them. Per germline, CDR1 MDHEN and CDR2 SYDVKM. The CDR3 is CASSSQELAGSYEQYF. The DNA for the CDR3 is TGTGCCAGCAGTTCCCAAGAGTTGGCAGGCTCCTACGAGCAGTACTTC.